The T cell receptor (beta chain) described here comes from a study of T cells after yellow fever vaccination. The study, taken as a whole, reports: Reappearance after the booster was observed for most primary-vaccination clones (96% CD4, roughly 90% CD8). Contaminants from the bulk population, in the form of abundant clonotypes, could be found in FACS-sorted repertoires.

One entry per CDR3 protein results from TCRdb running MiXCR on the 5' RACE reads. The sample consists of a few hundred thousand distinct CDR3 sequences, under 5% of them appearing once. V was pared by 6 bases and J by 0 bases, with 15 bases between. The CDR3 has 15 amino acids. Per the germline V gene, CDR1 is DFQATT and CDR2 is SNEGSKA (reference sequence). A remark on this clonotype: The antigen is not known.

This TCR was sampled from a man between 18 and 29 years old who received the YFV17D yellow fever vaccine. J is TRBJ1-5 and V is TRBV20-1; D unresolved. This sample comprised PBMCs, obtained 5 days after the yellow fever booster vaccination. This CDR3 reads CSAPEAYDSNQPQHF. As DNA, the CDR3 is TGCAGTGCCCCGGAAGCTTATGATAGCAATCAGCCCCAGCATTTT.